This T cell receptor beta chain was obtained from a study of blood T cell repertoires in COVID-19. Germline V gene sequence: CDR1 MNHEY, CDR2 SVGEGT. The CDR3 totals 15 residues. V lost 4 bases and J 2 bases, leaving 11 bases between the germline ends. Some clones are missing from TCRdb's copy, which holds only in-frame ones; the method was immunoSEQ multiplex PCR. The data hold around 360,000 clones, with over 75% observed a single time. Recruitment covered about two dozen US areas and drew participants whose ages spanned roughly 18 to 100 years. The study assigned cohorts using participant-reported clinical history.

The sequence derives from a woman younger than 45 who had recovered from COVID-19. The specimen sequenced was PBMCs or T cells enriched from blood (not recorded which). The chain recombines TRBV6-2 or TRBV6-3 with TRBJ2-2; tentatively, D is TRBD2 (6 bases). In nucleotides, the CDR3 is TGTGCCAGCAGTTCACCGGGGGAAAACACCGGGGAGCTGTTTTTT. Its protein is CASSSPGENTGELFF.